A single sample gave rise to the 8 T cell receptor beta chains below, sequenced in a study of blood T cell repertoires in COVID-19. The data were produced by immunoSEQ multiplex PCR, yet TCRdb's version contains in-frame clones alone and is incomplete. Of roughly 300,000 clones listed, about four fifths are singletons. The sample consisted of peripheral blood. These receptors were taken from a woman aged 45-65 years who had recovered from COVID-19.

V is TRBV4-3 and J is TRBJ1-4; D call uncertain. Germline V gene data show CDR1 as LGHNA and CDR2 as YSLEER. CDR3 length: 15 residues. The ends were cut back, 3 bases at V and 1 base at J, with 9 bases in the middle. The DNA of the CDR3 is TGCGCCAGCAGCCAGACGTCAGGAACTAATGAAAAACTGTTTTTT. This translates into CASSQTSGTNEKLFF.

The chain has TRBV7-6 and TRBJ2-5; 12 bases match TRBD2. The CDR3 runs to 18 residues. Germline CDR1 and CDR2: SGHVS and FNYEAQ. Unmatched junction bases numbered 11, after V lost 4 bases and J lost 2 bases. CDR3 DNA sequence: TGTGCCAGCAGCTCCAGGTCTAGCGGGAGGGTCGGTCAAGAGACCCAGTACTTC. This codes for CASSSRSSGRVGQETQYF.

The chain recombines TRBV7-2 with TRBJ2-3; 11 positions agree with TRBD2. The V gene end was trimmed by 3 bases and the J gene end by 4 bases; junction bases not matched to a gene: 6. The CDR3 loop spans 16 amino acids. Germline CDR1 and CDR2: SGHTA and FQGNSA. The CDR3 nucleotides are TGTGCCAGCAGCTTTGTAGCGGGGGGGAGGGCAGATACGCAGTATTTT. Encoded protein: CASSFVAGGRADTQYF.

V is TRBV19 and J is TRBJ2-1; 13 bases line up with TRBD2. V lost 11 bases, J lost 8 bases, and 6 bases stayed unmatched. The CDR3 length is 13 residues. The germline V gene has CDR1 LNHDA and CDR2 SQIVND (reference sequence). CDR3 protein: CAPGLAGTDEQFF. As DNA, the CDR3 is TGTGCCCCGGGACTAGCGGGGACCGATGAGCAGTTCTTC.

This clone was detected only once. The chain joins TRBV28 to TRBJ1-6; the match to TRBD1 covers 7 bases. The CDR3 has 15 residues. Germline CDR1 reads MDHEN; CDR2 reads SYDVKM. Trimming removed 5 bases from V and 9 bases from J; junction bases left unmatched: 10. This CDR3 is CASSPPDRFASPLHF. The CDR3 coding sequence is TGTGCCAGCAGTCCCCCGGACAGGTTTGCTTCACCCCTCCACTTT.

The V and J genes are TRBV4-2 and TRBJ2-7; 8 nucleotides align to TRBD1. The V gene's germline CDR1 is LGHNA and CDR2 YNFKEQ. J gave up 7 bases and V 0 bases, and 11 bases lay outside the gene matches. This CDR3 has 16 amino acids. The DNA of the CDR3 is TGTGCCAGCAGCCAAGATAGGGGCAGGGGGCGCGGGGAGCAGTACTTC. Protein sequence: CASSQDRGRGRGEQYF.

The V and J genes are TRBV13 and TRBJ1-2; 8 bases line up with TRBD1. J lost 2 bases, V lost 5 bases, and 7 bases had no gene match. There are 15 residues in the CDR3. The germline gives CDR1 PRHDT, CDR2 FYEKMQ (reference sequence). The CDR3 nucleotides are TGTGCCAGCAGCCCCGCGGACAGGGCGAACTATGGCTACACCTTC. Translating gives CASSPADRANYGYTF.

V usage is TRBV15 and J usage is TRBJ1-4; 7 bases line up with TRBD1. The CDR3 extends over 15 amino acids. The ends lost 0 bases at V and 4 bases at J; junction bases unmatched: 2. Looked up from germline, CDR1 is LNHNV and CDR2 is YYDKDF (reference sequence). CDR3 residues: CATSRDQGVNEKLFF. The CDR3 bases are TGTGCCACCAGCAGAGATCAGGGGGTTAATGAAAAACTGTTTTTT.